The rows below give T cell receptor beta chains drawn from one sample of a study of blood T cell repertoires in COVID-19. Sequencing was performed with immunoSEQ multiplex PCR; in TCRdb, only in-frame clones are kept and a portion is missing. Of about 26,000 clones listed, around 60% are singletons. The source material was peripheral blood. The source of these receptors is a man between 60 and 75 years old with active or convalescent COVID-19. CDR3s include the opening cysteine and the closing phenylalanine or tryptophan. Fields, in order: V gene, J gene, D gene, clone size, CDR3 DNA, CDR3 protein. The D gene is left open where the match is weak. Size is omitted from some rows. Given values are once, few, many or a class for expanded clones.

TRBV3-1/TRBV3-2	TRBJ2-7	.	few	TGTGCCAGCAGTCACTCAGGTTACGAGCAGTACTTC	CASSHSGYEQYF
TRBV3-1/TRBV3-2	TRBJ2-1	TRBD1	.	TGTGCCAGCAGCCTCGCCGACAGGGTAAATGAGCAGTTCTTC	CASSLADRVNEQFF
TRBV7-9	TRBJ2-2	.	once	TGTGCCAGCACTTGGTGGTACGAGGCCGGGGAGCTGTTTTTT	CASTWWYEAGELFF
TRBV7-8	TRBJ1-1	.	.	TGTGCCAGCAGCATCGACAGATTGAACACTGAAGCTTTCTTT	CASSIDRLNTEAFF
TRBV19	TRBJ2-3	TRBD2	few	TGTGCCAGTAGTATGGGAGCGGGAGGGAGGGATACGCAGTATTTT	CASSMGAGGRDTQYF
TRBV10-3	TRBJ2-7	.	.	TGTGCCATCGCCTACTCCTACGAGCAGTACTTC	CAIAYSYEQYF
TRBV2	TRBJ2-1	.	few	TGTGCCAGCCTGACGGAGTTCAATGAGCAGTTCTTC	CASLTEFNEQFF
TRBV11-2	TRBJ1-1	.	.	TGTGCCAGCAGCTTCCCCGGAAAGTTTAGCGGGCCTGAAGCTTTCTTT	CASSFPGKFSGPEAFF
TRBV20-1	TRBJ2-5	TRBD1	.	TGCAGTGCTAGTGGTAGTCGGGACAGGGTCTTACAAGAGACCCAGTACTTC	CSASGSRDRVLQETQYF
TRBV30	TRBJ1-4	.	.	TGTGCCTGGCTTAGTCTTGGGGGCACTAATGAAAAACTGTTTTTT	CAWLSLGGTNEKLFF
TRBV6-6	TRBJ1-1	.	.	TGTGCCACATCAGACAGTCCCACTGAAGCTTTCTTT	CATSDSPTEAFF
TRBV5-1	TRBJ2-3	TRBD2	few	TGCGCCAGCAGCTTCTTAGGGACTAGCGGGATAAGCACAGATACGCAGTATTTT	CASSFLGTSGISTDTQYF
TRBV2	TRBJ1-6	.	.	TGTGCCAGCAGGCCGCCAGGGGTGTATAATTCACCCCTCCACTTT	CASRPPGVYNSPLHF
TRBV6-5	TRBJ1-6	.	.	TGTGCCAGCAGTCGCACAGGGTACAATTCACCCCTCCACTTT	CASSRTGYNSPLHF
TRBV15	TRBJ2-3	.	.	TGTGCCACCAGCAGAGCCACTAAAGACTACGGTACGCAGTATTTT	CATSRATKDYGTQYF
TRBV19	TRBJ1-1	TRBD1	.	TGTGCCAGTTACCCAACAGGGGAAGGCACTGAAGCTTTCTTT	CASYPTGEGTEAFF
TRBV10-2	TRBJ1-2	.	few	TGCGCCAGCAGTATCGCCGGTGGCTACACCTTC	CASSIAGGYTF
TRBV13	TRBJ2-3	.	.	TGTGCCAGCAGCTCCATGACAGACTATACGCAGTATTTT	CASSSMTDYTQYF
TRBV11-2	TRBJ1-5	TRBD1	few	TGTGCCAGCAGCTTAGATGGTATCAGGGGGCGAAATCAGCCCCAGCATTTT	CASSLDGIRGRNQPQHF
TRBV3-1/TRBV3-2	TRBJ2-1	.	.	TGTGCCAGCAGCCAGCTCCCCCCAGCGGCATCCTACAATGAGCAGTTCTTC	CASSQLPPAASYNEQFF
TRBV3-1/TRBV3-2	TRBJ2-3	.	.	TGTGCCAGCAGCTTTAGCGGATCAGATACGCAGTATTTT	CASSFSGSDTQYF
TRBV5-6	TRBJ2-2	.	.	TGTGCCAGCAGCTTGGGGATGGACGGAGGGTCCGGGGAGCTGTTTTTT	CASSLGMDGGSGELFF
TRBV19	TRBJ2-4	TRBD2	.	TGTGCCAGTATCCCCAGTCGGACTAGCGGAAACATTCAGTACTTC	CASIPSRTSGNIQYF
TRBV27	TRBJ1-2	TRBD1	.	TGTGCCAGCAGTTTATCACCAGGACAGGGGCAAGGATACACCTTC	CASSLSPGQGQGYTF
TRBV5-8	TRBJ2-5	.	.	TGTGCCAGCAGCTTGGGAGAGAGGGCTAGCGCGGAGACCCAGTACTTC	CASSLGERASAETQYF
TRBV6-4	TRBJ2-3	TRBD2	few	TGTGCCAGCAGTGACTCCGGCGGGACTACTAGCACAGATACGCAGTATTTT	CASSDSGGTTSTDTQYF
TRBV19	TRBJ2-7	TRBD1	.	TGTGCCAGTAGTATAGAAGGTTCCCAGGGGGCGTACAAAAAGCAGTACTTC	CASSIEGSQGAYKKQYF
TRBV5-5	TRBJ1-4	.	.	TGTGCCAGCAGCATCACCCGGGGGGTCAATGAAAAACTGTTTTTT	CASSITRGVNEKLFF
TRBV5-1	TRBJ2-5	.	.	TGCGCCAGCAGCCCCGGTCCTATGGAGACCCAGTACTTC	CASSPGPMETQYF
TRBV21-1	TRBJ2-7	.	.	TGTGCCAGTACCAAACAGGGTTTGACGATCTACGAGCAGTACTTC	CASTKQGLTIYEQYF
TRBV11-2	TRBJ2-7	.	few	TGTGCCAGCAGCCAGACTCCCTCTTTGGGCGAGCAGTACTTC	CASSQTPSLGEQYF
TRBV27	TRBJ1-2	TRBD1	.	TGTGCCAGCAGTTTACTACAGGGGGCGCGCGGCTACACCTTC	CASSLLQGARGYTF
TRBV5-3	TRBJ1-1	TRBD1	.	TGTGCCAGAAGCTTCGGGGGGACAGGGGGCGCGAACACTGAAGCTTTCTTT	CARSFGGTGGANTEAFF
TRBV27	TRBJ2-1	TRBD2	.	TGTGCCAGCAGTCAGCGGACTAGCGGGAGCTCCTACAATGAGCAGTTCTTC	CASSQRTSGSSYNEQFF
TRBV18	TRBJ1-1	.	.	TGTGCCAGCTCACCGGGGGGGAACACTGAAGCTTTCTTT	CASSPGGNTEAFF
TRBV6-6	TRBJ2-7	.	.	TGTGCCAGCAGTCGCGACAGAGGAAGCTCCTACGAGCAGTACTTC	CASSRDRGSSYEQYF
TRBV6-4	TRBJ2-3	.	.	TGTGCCAGCTCCCGGGAGAGCACAGATACGCAGTATTTT	CASSRESTDTQYF
TRBV5-4	TRBJ2-1	.	.	TGTGCCAGCAGCCGACGGGGGGCATACAATGAGCAGTTCTTC	CASSRRGAYNEQFF
TRBV7-3	TRBJ1-2	.	.	TGTGCCAGCAGCTCGAACAGGGCCCCCTATGATGGCTACACCTTC	CASSSNRAPYDGYTF
TRBV5-5	TRBJ2-7	TRBD1	.	TGTGCCAGCAGCTGGGGACAGGGGGCATCCGAGCAGTACTTC	CASSWGQGASEQYF
TRBV9	TRBJ1-1	.	few	TGTGCCAGCAGCGTATCAGGGGCGAACACTGAAGCTTTCTTT	CASSVSGANTEAFF
TRBV6-5	TRBJ1-3	.	.	TGTGCCAGCAGGGGCGGGCCGATCTCTGGAAACACCATATATTTT	CASRGGPISGNTIYF
TRBV2	TRBJ2-7	TRBD1	few	TGTGCCAGCAGGGAAACAGGGGCAGGGGACGAGCAGTACTTC	CASRETGAGDEQYF
TRBV2	TRBJ2-7	TRBD2	.	TGTGCCAGCAGAGCTAACCCGGGACTAGCGGGTTTCTACGAGCAGTACTTC	CASRANPGLAGFYEQYF
TRBV19	TRBJ1-1	.	.	TGTGCCAGTAGTATAAATATTGACACTGAAGCTTTCTTT	CASSINIDTEAFF
TRBV24-1	TRBJ2-7	TRBD1	.	TGTGCCGCTAACTCCGGGACAGGGTTCTACGAGCAGTACTTC	CAANSGTGFYEQYF
TRBV5-1	TRBJ1-6	.	.	TGCGCCAGCAGCTTGGTATCCCGAGGCAATTCACCCCTCCACTTT	CASSLVSRGNSPLHF
TRBV9	TRBJ2-5	TRBD1	.	TGTGCCAGCGGACAGGGGGCGCCCCGGGAGACCCAGTACTTC	CASGQGAPRETQYF
TRBV21-1	TRBJ2-7	.	.	TGTGCCAGCAGGACTACCCTGGGACATCTGAGCTCCTACGAGCAGTACTTC	CASRTTLGHLSSYEQYF
TRBV7-6	TRBJ1-2	.	.	TGTGCCAGCAGCGGGGGGAACTATGGCTACACCTTC	CASSGGNYGYTF
TRBV12-3/TRBV12-4	TRBJ2-1	TRBD2	.	TGTGCCAGCAGTCCCCCCGGGACTAGGCAGTTCTTC	CASSPPGTRQFF
TRBV2	TRBJ1-6	TRBD1	.	TGTGCCAGCAGTGGGGGACAGGTCGAAAATTCACCCCTCCACTTT	CASSGGQVENSPLHF
TRBV4-1	TRBJ1-1	.	.	TGCGCCAGCAGCCAAGGTATGACAAGGCAGAACACTGAAGCTTTCTTT	CASSQGMTRQNTEAFF
TRBV12-5	TRBJ1-1	TRBD1	few	TGTGCTAGTGGGGAAGGACAGGGGGCTCGCACTGAAGCTTTCTTT	CASGEGQGARTEAFF
TRBV5-1	TRBJ2-7	TRBD2	.	TGCGCCAGCAGCTTGGGGGGCGGGGGGGCCTACGAGCAGTACTTC	CASSLGGGGAYEQYF
TRBV7-2	TRBJ1-3	.	.	TGTGCCAGCAGCCCCGCGGGTTCAGGAAACACCATATATTTT	CASSPAGSGNTIYF
TRBV19	TRBJ2-7	.	.	TGTGCCAGTAGTTTTACAGGGTACGAGCAGTACTTC	CASSFTGYEQYF